One and the same sample provided the 18 T cell receptor beta chains below, sequenced in a study of T cell responses to AZD1222 COVID-19 vaccine. The assay was immunoSEQ multiplex PCR, and TCRdb's table has in-frame clones only and misses some. Of 75,000 to 95,000 clones in the sample, roughly 86% were seen once. Material: peripheral blood, obtained on day 0 of MenACWY control vaccination. Every receptor here comes from an adult in good health.

The chain uses TRBV19 and TRBJ1-2; 10 bases line up with TRBD1. Germline V lookup: CDR1 LNHDA, CDR2 SQIVND (reference sequence). The ends lost 2 bases at V and 5 bases at J; junction bases unmatched: 5. This CDR3 has 15 residues. This chain's CDR3 is CASSITGQGWYGYTF. For the CDR3, the DNA is TGTGCCAGTAGTATAACGGGACAGGGGTGGTATGGCTACACCTTC.

The chain links TRBV18 to TRBJ1-3; D is uncertain. Trimming removed 6 bases from V and 0 bases from J, with 3 bases in between. The CDR3 totals 12 residues. Germline V gene sequence: CDR1 KGHSH, CDR2 LQKENI. CDR3 sequence: CASSDSGNTIYF. CDR3 sequence (DNA): TGTGCCAGCTCGGACTCTGGAAACACCATATATTTT.

The chain links TRBV19 to TRBJ1-5; 7 positions match TRBD1. V lost 3 bases, J lost 2 bases, and 1 base stayed unmatched. The CDR3 length is 14 residues. Looked up from germline, CDR1 is LNHDA and CDR2 is SQIVND (reference sequence). The CDR3 protein is CASSITGGNQPQHF. The CDR3 DNA reads as TGTGCCAGTAGTATTACAGGGGGCAATCAGCCCCAGCATTTT. Complete variable domain (other parts from reference TRBV19 and TRBJ1-5): DGGITQSPKYLFRKEGQNVTLSCEQNLNHDAMYWYRQDPGQGLRLIYYSQIVNDFQKGDIAEGYSVSREKKESFPLTVTSAQKNPTAFYLCASSITGGNQPQHFGDGTRLSIL.

The chain is built from TRBV7-2 and TRBJ2-1; 14 bases map to TRBD2. CDR3 length: 16 residues. The germline gives CDR1 SGHTA, CDR2 FQGNSA. V gave up 4 bases and J gave up 8 bases; unmatched junction bases: 7. The CDR3: CASSSRTSGGRDEQFF. The CDR3 DNA sequence: TGTGCCAGCAGCTCGAGGACTAGCGGGGGGAGGGATGAGCAGTTCTTC.

This clone came up once. Here the CDR3 reads CASSAERGAYQETQYF. For the CDR3, the DNA is TGTGCCAGCAGCGCTGAGCGGGGGGCGTACCAAGAGACCCAGTACTTC. The rearrangement joins TRBV9 to TRBJ2-5; 9 positions agree with TRBD2. Looked up from germline, CDR1 is SGDLS and CDR2 is YYNGEE. This CDR3 is built from 16 residues. The trim removed 3 bases at V and 0 bases at J, leaving 6 bases unmatched.

The rearrangement joins TRBV2 to TRBJ1-4; tentatively, D is TRBD1 (5 bases). This CDR3 has 15 residues. CDR1 and CDR2 (germline): SNHLY, FYNNEI. Trimming removed 6 bases from V and 0 bases from J, with 11 bases in between. The CDR3 here is CASRNTGATNEKLFF. CDR3 DNA sequence: TGTGCCAGCAGGAATACAGGTGCAACTAATGAAAAACTGTTTTTT.

V gene TRBV5-4 combines with J gene TRBJ2-2; weak D call: TRBD1 (6 bases). V gave up 3 bases and J gave up 0 bases, with 18 bases separating them. In germline, CDR1 is SGHNT, CDR2 YYREEE (reference sequence). This CDR3 is 18 amino acids long. The CDR3: CASSWWDITESNTGELFF. DNA for the CDR3: TGTGCCAGCAGCTGGTGGGACATCACCGAGTCGAACACCGGGGAGCTGTTTTTT. The complete variable domain, with remaining parts taken from reference TRBV5-4 and TRBJ2-2, reads ETGVTQSPTHLIKTRGQQVTLRCSSQSGHNTVSWYQQALGQGPQFIFQYYREEENGRGNFPPRFSGLQFPNYSSELNVNALELDDSALYLCASSWWDITESNTGELFFGEGSRLTVL.

The chain is built from TRBV7-8 and TRBJ2-7, with TRBD2 matching over 8 bases. The CDR3 sequence is 17 residues long. The V and J ends lost 0 bases and 0 bases, in that order; junction bases with no gene match: 7. Germline V CDR1 and CDR2: SGHVS, FQNEAQ. In DNA form, the CDR3 reads TGTGCCAGCAGCTTAGCTCGTAGCGGGGCCAGCTCCTACGAGCAGTACTTC. It translates to CASSLARSGASSYEQYF.

The CDR3 loop is CASSLGAPPGYEQYF. CDR3 sequence (DNA): TGTGCCAGCAGCTTAGGCGCCCCCCCGGGCTACGAGCAGTACTTC. V gene TRBV7-9 combines with J gene TRBJ2-7; D remains ambiguous. This CDR3 is built from 15 residues. The germline V and J ends were trimmed by 1 base and 3 bases, with 13 bases remaining between them. The germline V gene has CDR1 SEHNR and CDR2 FQNEAQ (reference sequence).

This sequence joins TRBV19 and TRBJ2-1; 10 bases are a match to TRBD1. Trimming cost V 7 bases and J 1 base; bases outside gene matches: 7. CDR1 and CDR2 (germline): LNHDA, SQIVND (reference sequence). The CDR3 is made up of 16 amino acids. CDR3 in DNA: TGTGCCAGTAACTCCCGGGACAGGGGTTCCTACAATGAGCAGTTCTTC. This codes for CASNSRDRGSYNEQFF.

J is TRBJ1-3 and V is TRBV18; 7 bases fit TRBD1. The V segment lost 2 bases and the J segment 0 bases; nucleotides outside the gene matches: 10. This CDR3 has 18 residues. The germline V gene encodes CDR1 KGHSH and CDR2 LQKENI. This CDR3 reads CASSPSEGATLSGNTIYF. The CDR3 DNA is TGTGCCAGCTCACCAAGCGAGGGGGCCACCCTCTCTGGAAACACCATATATTTT.

The rearrangement links TRBV19 to TRBJ1-6; possibly TRBD1 for D (5 bases). The CDR3 sequence is 16 residues long. Germline loops: CDR1 LNHDA, CDR2 SQIVND (reference sequence). Trimming removed 0 bases at V and 4 bases at J, with 10 bases between. The CDR3 loop reads CASSIETGAYNSPLHF. DNA of the CDR3: TGTGCCAGTAGTATAGAAACAGGAGCGTATAATTCACCCCTCCACTTT. The full variable domain, its missing parts supplied by reference TRBV19 and TRBJ1-6, is DGGITQSPKYLFRKEGQNVTLSCEQNLNHDAMYWYRQDPGQGLRLIYYSQIVNDFQKGDIAEGYSVSREKKESFPLTVTSAQKNPTAFYLCASSIETGAYNSPLHFGNGTRLTVT.

In its sample, this clone was seen a few times. The J gene is TRBJ2-7, the V gene TRBV15; D perhaps matches TRBD1 (6 bases). Germline V gives CDR1 LNHNV, CDR2 YYDKDF (reference sequence). The CDR3 has 15 residues. Trimming stripped 5 bases from V and 0 bases from J, with 14 bases between. CDR3 region: CATSLARGSSYEQYF. The CDR3 bases are TGTGCCACCAGCCTAGCCAGGGGAAGCTCCTACGAGCAGTACTTC.

The chain is built from TRBV6-4 and TRBJ2-1, with TRBD2 as a possible D gene (5 bases). The CDR3 covers 12 residues. Germline CDR1 MRHNA, CDR2 SNTAGT. V was trimmed by 5 bases and J by 6 bases, leaving 8 bases between them. The CDR3 region is CASSREGNEQFF. The CDR3 coding sequence is TGTGCCAGCAGTCGTGAGGGCAATGAGCAGTTCTTC.

This CDR3 reads CASSQAGTYEQYF. The CDR3 nucleotides are TGTGCCAGCAGCCAGGCAGGAACCTACGAGCAGTACTTC. The chain recombines TRBV3-1 (or the pseudogene TRBV3-2) with TRBJ2-7, with no clear D. Trimming removed 3 bases at V and 2 bases at J, with 8 bases between. Germline CDR1 reads LGHDT; CDR2 reads YNNKEL (reference sequence). CDR3 length: 13 residues.

The chain combines TRBV11-2 with TRBJ2-3, with TRBD2 identical over 8 bases. Germline CDR1 reads SGHAT; CDR2 reads FQNNGV. Trimming cost V 5 bases and J 6 bases; bases outside gene matches: 10. The CDR3 contains 15 residues. The CDR3 DNA is TGTGCCAGCAGCCCTATAGCGGGGAGCCATGATACGCAGTATTTT. Translation: CASSPIAGSHDTQYF.

This chain connects TRBV19 to TRBJ1-1; D gene ambiguous. CDR1 and CDR2 (germline): LNHDA, SQIVND (reference sequence). The length of the CDR3 is 14 residues. V was cut by 5 bases and J by 0 bases, with 10 bases left in between. CDR3 bases: TGTGCCAGTAGTCTGAGGACTATGAACACTGAAGCTTTCTTT. It specifies CASSLRTMNTEAFF.

The V call is TRBV19, the J call TRBJ1-5; weak D call: TRBD1 (5 bases). Germline CDR1 LNHDA, CDR2 SQIVND (reference sequence). With 2 bases removed from V and 7 bases from J, the gap between germline ends came to 12 bases. This CDR3 comprises 14 residues. The CDR3 reads CASSISRGRQPQHF. For the CDR3, the DNA is TGTGCCAGTAGTATAAGTAGGGGCCGACAGCCCCAGCATTTT.